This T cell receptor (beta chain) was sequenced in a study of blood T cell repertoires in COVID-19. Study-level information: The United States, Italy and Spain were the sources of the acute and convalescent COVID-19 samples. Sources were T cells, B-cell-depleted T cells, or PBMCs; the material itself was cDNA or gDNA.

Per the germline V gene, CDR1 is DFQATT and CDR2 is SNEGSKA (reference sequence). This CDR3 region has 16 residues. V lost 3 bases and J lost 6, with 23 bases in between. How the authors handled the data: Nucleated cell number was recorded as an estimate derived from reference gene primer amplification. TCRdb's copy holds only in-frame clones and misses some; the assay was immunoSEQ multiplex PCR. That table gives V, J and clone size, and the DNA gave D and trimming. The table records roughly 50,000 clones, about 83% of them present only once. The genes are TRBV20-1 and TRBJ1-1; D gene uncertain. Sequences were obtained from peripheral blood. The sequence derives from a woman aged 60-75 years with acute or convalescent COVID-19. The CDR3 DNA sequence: TGCAGTGCTAGTATGGAGGAGGGTTCGGTTATGGCTGAAGCTTTCTTT. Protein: CSASMEEGSVMAEAFF.